This TCR beta chain was observed in a study of blood T cells in healthy people across ages (dated by TCRdb to about 2015). As for the study more broadly: In model experiments, template switching captured roughly one uniquely barcoded TCR beta cDNA molecule for every two T cells. For two donors (one aged 18 to 30 and one aged 80 or older), the study analyzed two additional independent replicas of 1 million unique cDNA reads from the same blood draw. The study measured age-related changes in TCR beta repertoire diversity using deep sequencing normalized with unique cDNA molecular identifiers. To avoid experimental bias, donors of different ages were spread randomly across the sequencing lanes. The donors were split into four age groups: young (average 16 years), middle-aged (about 40), aged (approximately 60) and long-lived (approximately 80).

Library preparation was by 5' RACE. TCRdb shows the sequencer as Illumina HiSeq 2500. A second roughly 7 to 11 cycle PCR used a sample-barcoded 5' primer and a J-beta primer mix. A template-switch 5' adaptor carrying 12 random nucleotides introduced a unique molecular identifier onto each TCR beta cDNA molecule. At least 2.5 million CDR3-containing paired-end reads were obtained from each sample. First-strand cDNA synthesis was performed from all RNA using the Mint cDNA synthesis kit, with priming by a TRBC-specific oligonucleotide. Following uracil-DNA glycosylase treatment, all cDNA underwent a first 18-cycle PCR with the universal primers M1SS and BC2_uni_R. Per the source publication's procedure: For normalization, 1 million high-quality reads, each with a distinct molecular identifier, were randomly selected from each sample. Instead of being binned into consensus sequences, reads that shared molecular identifiers were thrown out. MiTCR, run with a Q25 quality threshold and the strictest error-elimination algorithm, handled CDR3 identification, clonotype clustering and error correction. A nonparametric unseen species model with Euler transformation was used to estimate lower-bound total TCR beta diversity. TCRdb itself trimmed the public reads at Q25 with fastp, ran MiXCR and retained productive beta chains. Rows merge per CDR3 protein into single entries with the most common DNA and genes. Clone size and V and J calls follow TCRdb, not the original study. This sample is represented by around 990,000 distinct CDR3 sequences; roughly two fifths of them were singletons. Over 10% of the sample comes from the top ten.

Donors were 39 systemically healthy Caucasian individuals from Russia aged roughly 6 to 100 years. Each donor gave 9.5 to 10 milliliters of peripheral blood, drawn into EDTA-treated Vacutainer tubes. Ficoll-Paque density-gradient centrifugation was used to isolate PBMCs, with at least 6.5 million per sample. Total RNA was extracted from PBMCs with Trizol reagent, with at least 6 micrograms obtained per sample. For every donor, an aliquot of PBMCs went through flow cytometry to measure the percentages of naive CD45RAhigh/CD27high T cells. Study-level results and caveats: Observed TCR beta diversity per million T cells fell roughly linearly with age, and a significant reduction was already apparent by age around 36. The long-lived group showed more naive CD4+ T cells, fewer expanded clones and increased TCR diversity than the aged group, suggesting age selection. Estimates of total diversity from one million sequenced T cells were regarded as lower bounds and underestimates. Observed TCR beta diversity correlated strongly with the percentage of naive T cells measured by flow cytometry. Since profiling was done on bulk unsorted PBMCs, naive and antigen-experienced compartments could not be conclusively compared. Because the CMV infection status of the donors was unknown, age-related changes in expanded clonotypes may potentially have been confounded.

Points on this clonotype: Which antigen it targets is not known. No clone much larger than this one lies a single base away; base qualities are absent.

The V end loses 3 bases and the J end loses 2 bases, and a stretch of 12 bases separates them. Including the terminal cysteine and phenylalanine, the CDR3 comprises 15 residues. Only the CDR3 portion is preserved as DNA: 45 bases, with reading frame beginning at the first base. CDR1 MDHEN and CDR2 SYDVKM are derived from the germline V gene. This receptor chain uses TRBV28 and TRBJ2-3, with the D assignment possibly TRBD1 or TRBD2, given 5 matching bases for each. This sequence originates from a man aged 18-30 years in good health. Sequencing was carried out using blood. The bases read TGTGCCAGCAGTTTTGCAGGGAGTATCACAGATACGCAGTATTTT. This sequence encodes CASSFAGSITDTQYF.